One sample yielded the 3 T cell receptor beta chains listed below, sequenced in a study of T-cell reconstitution after alpha-beta-depleted transplantation in children. Preparing the TCRbeta library involved the use of unique molecular identifiers. TCRdb reanalysed the PCR reads using MiXCR and keeps one entry per CDR3 protein. The repertoire consists of over 120,000 distinct CDR3 sequences, with 8% to 10% occurring once and the leading ten covering over 15%. The starting material was PBMCs, mostly from graft donor cells, obtained 180 days after TCRalphabeta/CD19-depleted stem cell transplant. The receptor set was obtained from a female patient aged 2 to 10 who had a stem cell transplant for congenital amegakaryocytic thrombocytopenia, so the T cells may come from the graft donor.

The CDR3 spells CASSLERTGGILAKNIQYF. CDR3 coding DNA: TGTGCCAGCAGCTTAGAAAGGACAGGGGGGATACTAGCCAAAAACATTCAGTACTTC. The chain couples TRBV7-8 to TRBJ2-4; TRBD1 aligns across 10 bases. This CDR3 spans 19 amino acids. Looked up from germline, CDR1 is SGHVS and CDR2 is FQNEAQ. Trimming at V came to 1 base and at J to 0 bases, leaving 9 bases not matched to a gene. The variable domain in full, completed from reference TRBV7-8 and TRBJ2-4, reads GAGVSQSPRYKVAKRGQDVALRCDPISGHVSLFWYQQALGQGPEFLTYFQNEAQLDKSGLPSDRFFAERPEGSVSTLKIQRTQQEDSAVYLCASSLERTGGILAKNIQYFGAGTRLSVL.

This chain connects TRBV15 to TRBJ2-7; no firm D call. The germline V gene encodes CDR1 LNHNV and CDR2 YYDKDF (reference sequence). The CDR3 loop spans 13 amino acids. V was pared by 0 bases and J by 2 bases, with 5 bases between. The CDR3, as DNA: TGTGCCACCAGCAGAGACCGACCCTACGAGCAGTACTTC. This sequence encodes CATSRDRPYEQYF.

The table lists this clonotype with many counts. The chain combines TRBV11-2 with TRBJ1-2, with D possibly being TRBD1 (6 bases). This CDR3 has 14 amino acids. Germline lookup yields CDR1 SGHAT and CDR2 FQNNGV. V was pared by 1 base and J by 3 bases, with 9 bases between. CDR3 residues: CASSLVQGDYGYTF. The CDR3 region has the DNA TGTGCCAGCAGCTTAGTACAGGGAGACTATGGCTACACCTTC.